Only a few counts were recorded for the clone carrying this T cell receptor beta chain. The germline V gene has CDR1 SGHTA and CDR2 FQGNSA. This CDR3 contains 14 residues. Trimming left V 5 bases short and J 3 bases short, with 14 bases between. Sorting used thawed, overnight-rested PBMC stained with anti-CD3, a viability dye and GMM-loaded CD1B tetramer. CD1B tetramers were loaded with Rhodococcus equi-derived C32 glucose monomycolate. TCRdb keeps only in-frame clones here, not all; method: immunoSEQ multiplex PCR. The sample shows approximately 59,000 clones, approximately 85% of them seen only once. This record comes from a study of T cells in tuberculosis.

The gene calls are TRBV7-2 and TRBJ2-7; D is perhaps TRBD2 (6 bases). What was sequenced was CD1b-GMM tetramer-negative cells sorted from PBMCs. The source is an adult woman with latent tuberculosis. The CDR3 is CASSPQPGSYEQYF. In DNA, the CDR3 is TGTGCCAGCAGCCCTCAGCCCGGGAGCTACGAGCAGTACTTC.